This T cell receptor (beta chain) was obtained from a study of cytomegalovirus exposure and HLA in healthy donors. Use of 60 Vbeta and 13 Jbeta primers characterized the PCR. TCRdb's copy holds only in-frame clones and misses some; the assay was immunoSEQ multiplex PCR. The profile covers roughly 110,000 clones, with 70% to 80% appearing a single time and roughly 0.79% taken by the ten largest. The sequencing sample was made of PBMCs. The sequence was collected from a boy under 18 in good health and CMV-seronegative.

This CDR3 is CASSPGTGGTSGFYNEQFF. CDR3 coding DNA: TGCGCCAGCAGCCCCGGGACAGGGGGAACTAGCGGCTTCTACAATGAGCAGTTCTTC. The V gene is TRBV5-1, the J gene TRBJ2-1; TRBD1 aligns across 11 bases. V was pared by 4 bases and J by 3 bases, with 15 bases of the junction left unmatched. Germline lookup yields CDR1 SGHRS and CDR2 YFSETQ. This CDR3 is built from 19 residues.